Given below is one T cell receptor (beta chain) in context. Its cognate antigen is unknown. This entry is derived from a study of cytomegalovirus exposure and HLA in healthy donors. Each donor's status was that of a healthy bone marrow donor. Findings and limits, study-wide: In all likelihood, a cluster of highly shared sequence variants was a sequencing artifact. Cytomegalovirus association was assigned to some 160 TCR beta chains. Excluded were some V segments that proved indistinguishable, including TRBV6-2 and TRBV6-3.

It was with 60 Vbeta and 13 Jbeta primers that the PCR ran. TCRdb's copy holds only in-frame clones and misses some; the assay was immunoSEQ multiplex PCR. The sample lists about 130,000 clones, roughly 85% seen once, with about 6.7% in the top ten. CDR1 and CDR2 from the germline V gene are LNHDA and SQIVND (reference sequence). V shed 5 bases, J shed 7 bases, and the junction held 7 bases outside the gene matches. The CDR3 is made up of 14 amino acids. Sequencing was done on a sample of PBMCs. This chain joins TRBV19 and TRBJ2-2; 7 bases agree with TRBD2. The origin of this receptor is a woman in her thirties in good health and CMV-seropositive. The CDR3 protein is CASSSPGGNGELFF. As DNA, the CDR3 is TGTGCCAGTAGTTCCCCCGGGGGGAACGGGGAGCTGTTTTTT.